Below, 24 T cell receptor beta chains from the same sample are listed, as sequenced in a study of STAT5B mutations in CD4+ large granular lymphocyte leukemia. Sequencing used immunoSEQ multiplex PCR; TCRdb keeps in-frame clones, though not all of them. The table shows over 30,000 clones, with 76% occurring only once. Sequenced: CD4+ T cells from blood buffy coats. These receptors all stem from a human donor in good health.

For the CDR3, the DNA is TGTGCCAGCAGTGATTTGGGTGGGGCCGGGGAGCTGTTTTTT. Amino acids: CASSDLGGAGELFF. This chain links TRBV6-1 with TRBJ2-2; D not resolved. Germline values: CDR1 MNHNS, CDR2 SASEGT. The germline V and J ends were trimmed by 3 bases and 6 bases, with 11 bases remaining between them. The CDR3 has 14 amino acids.

The rearrangement links TRBV19 to TRBJ1-2; D is ambiguous. CDR3 length: 15 residues. V was pared by 5 bases and J by 3 bases, with 16 bases between. The germline CDR1 and CDR2 sequences are LNHDA and SQIVND (reference sequence). The CDR3 region is CASSPLESGDYGYTF. The CDR3 nucleotides are TGTGCCAGTAGTCCCCTAGAGTCCGGGGACTATGGCTACACCTTC.

The table lists this clone with a few counts. CDR3 sequence: CASSPLGQSNQPQHF. DNA for the CDR3: TGCGCCAGCAGCCCTTTGGGACAGTCTAATCAGCCCCAGCATTTT. This sequence joins TRBV4-1 and TRBJ1-5; 7 positions agree with TRBD1. Germline V CDR1 and CDR2: MGHRA, YSYEKL. After removal of 4 bases from V and 4 bases from J, the junction contained 7 bases not matched to a gene. The CDR3 runs 15 residues.

V and J are TRBV25-1 and TRBJ2-1; the D is unclear. The V end lost 2 bases, the J end lost 0 bases, and 5 bases lay between the germline ends. CDR3 length: 14 amino acids. CDR1 and CDR2 (germline): MGHDK, SYGVNS. The CDR3 DNA follows: TGTGCCAGCAGTGAAAGCGCCTCCTACAATGAGCAGTTCTTC. It codes for CASSESASYNEQFF. Using reference TRBV25-1 and TRBJ2-1 for the parts outside the CDR3, the full variable domain is EADIYQTPRYLVIGTGKKITLECSQTMGHDKMYWYQQDPGMELHLIHYSYGVNSTEKGDLSSESTVSRIRTEHFPLTLESARPSHTSQYLCASSESASYNEQFFGPGTRLTVL.

The chain combines TRBV7-9 with TRBJ2-5; D may match TRBD1 or TRBD2 (7 bases each). This CDR3 contains 15 residues. The germline V gene encodes CDR1 SEHNR and CDR2 FQNEAQ (reference sequence). Trimming left V 5 bases short and J 3 bases short, with 16 bases between. CDR3 DNA: TGTGCCAGCAGCGCGACAGGGAGGGTGGAAGAGACCCAGTACTTC. Amino acid sequence: CASSATGRVEETQYF.

The rearrangement links TRBV5-1 to TRBJ1-2; D gene unclear. The V end was cut by 7 bases, the J end by 6 bases, with 16 bases between. The CDR3 covers 13 residues. The V gene's germline CDR1 is SGHRS and CDR2 YFSETQ. CDR3 in amino acids: CASGGPNLNGYTF. The CDR3 coding sequence is TGCGCCAGCGGAGGACCTAATCTGAATGGCTACACCTTC. Supplemented by reference TRBV5-1 and TRBJ1-2, the full variable domain reads KAGVTQTPRYLIKTRGQQVTLSCSPISGHRSVSWYQQTPGQGLQFLFEYFSETQRNKGNFPGRFSGRQFSNSRSEMNVSTLELGDSALYLCASGGPNLNGYTFGSGTRLTVV.

This sequence joins TRBV7-9 and TRBJ1-2, with D perhaps matching TRBD1 (5 bases). V lost 3 bases, J lost 4 bases, and 18 bases lay in between. From germline, CDR1 is SEHNR and CDR2 FQNEAQ (reference sequence). This CDR3 comprises 16 residues. The CDR3 is CASSLGGWEFGYGYTF. CDR3 in DNA: TGTGCCAGCAGCTTGGGGGGGTGGGAATTCGGCTATGGCTACACCTTC.

The V call is TRBV11-2, the J call TRBJ2-1; TRBD2 agrees at 11 bases. CDR1 is SGHAT and CDR2 is FQNNGV in the germline V gene. The V segment lost 6 bases and the J segment 5 bases; nucleotides outside the gene matches: 6. The length of the CDR3 is 15 residues. This CDR3 reads CASRSLAGVHNEQFF. Here the CDR3 DNA reads TGTGCCAGCAGATCACTAGCGGGGGTCCACAATGAGCAGTTCTTC.

This clone was seen more than once but under ten times. J is TRBJ1-1 and V is TRBV7-9; possible D gene TRBD1, 5 bases. Germline V gene data show CDR1 as SEHNR and CDR2 as FQNEAQ (reference sequence). The CDR3 consists of 12 residues. With 10 bases removed from V and 3 bases from J, the gap between germline ends came to 12 bases. CDR3 DNA sequence: TGTGCCAATGCTGCGGGGGACACTGAAGCTTTCTTT. This translates into CANAAGDTEAFF.

The chain links TRBV29-1 to TRBJ1-2, with D perhaps matching TRBD1 (5 bases). Germline V gives CDR1 SQVTM, CDR2 ANQGSEA. The CDR3 is made up of 14 amino acids. V was pared by 6 bases and J by 6 bases, with 20 bases between. The chain's CDR3 is CSVTPPDNANGYTF. CDR3 DNA: TGCAGCGTGACCCCCCCGGACAACGCCAATGGCTACACCTTC.

The gene calls are TRBV5-1 and TRBJ2-2, with unresolved D. V was clipped by 3 bases and J by 0 bases, with 12 bases between them. CDR3 length: 16 amino acids. Germline assignment: CDR1 SGHRS and CDR2 YFSETQ. For the CDR3, the DNA is TGCGCCAGCAGCTGGAACAGACGCTCGAACACCGGGGAGCTGTTTTTT. As protein: CASSWNRRSNTGELFF.

V gene TRBV7-9 combines with J gene TRBJ2-7; 8 positions agree with TRBD2. Looked up from germline, CDR1 is SEHNR and CDR2 is FQNEAQ (reference sequence). The CDR3 is 16 residues long. Trimming removed 1 base from V and 6 bases from J; junction bases left unmatched: 11. CDR3 coding DNA: TGTGCCAGCAGCTTAGGCCGGGAGGGCCAGGTACTCGAGCAGTACTTC. Translating it yields CASSLGREGQVLEQYF.

J is TRBJ1-2 and V is TRBV7-3, with a possible D match to TRBD1 (6 bases). Trimming took off 0 bases at V and 3 bases at J, with 17 bases between the two ends. CDR1 and CDR2 (germline): SGHTA, FQGTGA. CDR3 length: 17 residues. The CDR3: CASSLTPSGGADYGYTF. CDR3 DNA sequence: TGTGCCAGCAGCTTAACCCCGAGCGGGGGGGCTGACTATGGCTACACCTTC.

The chain has TRBV11-2 and TRBJ2-1; D not certain. The CDR3 has 16 residues. The germline CDR1 and CDR2 sequences are SGHAT and FQNNGV. V lost 1 base to trimming and J lost 4 bases, with 14 bases between them. The CDR3 DNA sequence: TGTGCCAGCAGCTTAGCTCTGCGGCCCGGGTACAATGAGCAGTTCTTC. It codes for CASSLALRPGYNEQFF.

The chain links TRBV29-1 to TRBJ1-1; D is possibly TRBD1 (5 bases). CDR3 length: 13 residues. Between the trimmed V and J ends, which lost 5 bases and 0 bases, there was a span of 10 bases. The germline gives CDR1 SQVTM, CDR2 ANQGSEA. The CDR3 bases are TGCAGCGTTACAGGCAGCATGAACACTGAAGCTTTCTTT. Protein product: CSVTGSMNTEAFF.

The gene calls are TRBV6-1 and TRBJ1-6, with D hard to call. V dropped 4 bases and J dropped 8 bases, with 12 bases sitting between them. Germline values: CDR1 MNHNS, CDR2 SASEGT. The length of the CDR3 is 14 residues. CDR3 region: CASSAREWDSPLHF. The CDR3 DNA follows: TGTGCCAGCAGTGCCCGGGAGTGGGATTCACCCCTCCACTTT.

This clone appeared once. The chain is built from TRBV7-8 and TRBJ2-7, with a weak D call TRBD2 (5 bases). The germline CDR1 and CDR2 sequences are SGHVS and FQNEAQ. The CDR3 has 15 amino acids. The V and J ends lost 0 bases and 2 bases respectively, with 11 bases between them. CDR3 sequence reads: CASSLAFGLAYEQYF. CDR3 in DNA: TGTGCCAGCAGCTTAGCTTTCGGACTGGCCTACGAGCAGTACTTC. Full variable domain (missing parts from reference TRBV7-8 and TRBJ2-7): GAGVSQSPRYKVAKRGQDVALRCDPISGHVSLFWYQQALGQGPEFLTYFQNEAQLDKSGLPSDRFFAERPEGSVSTLKIQRTQQEDSAVYLCASSLAFGLAYEQYFGPGTRLTVT.

The chain combines TRBV4-1 with TRBJ2-7, with TRBD1 identical over 10 bases. J was trimmed by 2 bases and V by 2 bases; bases with no gene match: 6. Germline V gives CDR1 MGHRA, CDR2 YSYEKL. This CDR3 has 16 residues. Here the CDR3 DNA reads TGCGCCAGCAGCCAAATAGGGACAGGGGCGACCTACGAGCAGTACTTC. It is translated as CASSQIGTGATYEQYF.

The rearrangement links TRBV5-1 to TRBJ2-5; maybe TRBD1 (6 bases). CDR1 is SGHRS and CDR2 is YFSETQ in the germline V gene. Trimming took 1 base from V and 5 from J, leaving 15 bases between them. The CDR3 loop spans 15 amino acids. This CDR3 is CASSLTTGLRETQYF. The CDR3 region has the DNA TGCGCCAGCAGCTTGACTACAGGGTTGCGCGAGACCCAGTACTTC.

This clone showed up just a few times. The CDR3, as DNA: TGTGCCAGCAGCCCGTCCCAGGTGAACACTGAAGCTTTCTTT. Protein sequence: CASSPSQVNTEAFF. The rearrangement links TRBV11-2 to TRBJ1-1; D is undetermined. Looked up from germline, CDR1 is SGHAT and CDR2 is FQNNGV. Trimming removed 5 bases at V and 0 bases at J, with 10 bases between. This CDR3 has 14 amino acids.

The chain employs TRBV5-1 and TRBJ1-2; D gene unclear. Germline V gene sequence: CDR1 SGHRS, CDR2 YFSETQ. The CDR3 spans 14 residues. The V end lost 2 bases, the J end lost 8 bases, and 16 bases lay between the germline ends. CDR3: CASSLEGSQMGYTF. As DNA, the CDR3 is TGCGCCAGCAGCTTAGAGGGCAGTCAAATGGGCTACACCTTC.

The chain links TRBV5-4 to TRBJ2-5; D unclear. The CDR3 loop spans 14 amino acids. V gave up 4 bases and J gave up 5 bases, with 15 bases separating them. The V gene's germline CDR1 is SGHNT and CDR2 YYREEE (reference sequence). CDR3 amino acids: CASSEEASVETQYF. The CDR3 region has the DNA TGTGCCAGCAGCGAGGAAGCGAGTGTGGAGACCCAGTACTTC.

This chain links TRBV5-8 with TRBJ2-1; D unclear. The CDR3 has 11 residues. Germline CDR1 and CDR2: SGHTS and YDEGEE. The V gene lost 4 bases and the J gene lost 10 bases, with 9 bases spanning the gap. The CDR3 region is CASSRVWEQFF. In DNA, the CDR3 is TGTGCCAGCAGCCGGGTCTGGGAGCAGTTCTTC.

V is TRBV5-1 and J is TRBJ1-4; 7 bases agree with TRBD1. The trim removed 4 bases at V and 4 bases at J, leaving 10 bases unmatched. Germline CDR1 reads SGHRS; CDR2 reads YFSETQ. The CDR3 runs 16 residues. CDR3 in amino acids: CASSRSGDSGNEKLFF. DNA of the CDR3: TGCGCCAGCAGCCGGTCCGGGGACAGCGGTAATGAAAAACTGTTTTTT.